Listed here are 18 T cell receptor beta chains from one sample, sequenced in a study of T cell changes during pregnancy in multiple sclerosis. Assay used: immunoSEQ multiplex PCR; TCRdb lists only in-frame clones, some missing. The table shows some 51,000 clones, with approximately 95% occurring only once. The sample consisted of CD4+ T cells from peripheral blood mononuclear cells, taken in the first trimester of pregnancy. The receptors derive from a female donor with multiple sclerosis, enrolled in a pregnancy study.

The chain is built from TRBV7-9 and TRBJ1-6, with D maybe TRBD1 (5 bases). Trimming pared 5 bases from V and 0 bases from J, leaving 11 bases between. Germline CDR1 reads SEHNR; CDR2 reads FQNEAQ (reference sequence). This CDR3 has 16 amino acids. The CDR3 region has the DNA TGTGCCAGCAGCCGGGGGGGGAGCTCCTATAATTCACCCCTCCACTTT. Its translation is CASSRGGSSYNSPLHF.

The chain combines TRBV4-2 with TRBJ2-5, with D possibly matching TRBD1 (5 bases). The V end lost 0 bases, the J end lost 5 bases, and 16 bases lay between the germline ends. Germline CDR1 is LGHNA and CDR2 is YNFKEQ. This CDR3 region has 16 residues. This chain's CDR3 is CASSQDRWGGAETQYF. The CDR3 nucleotides are TGTGCCAGCAGCCAAGATCGGTGGGGTGGGGCGGAGACCCAGTACTTC.

In its sample, this clone was seen once. The chain has TRBV5-4 and TRBJ2-7; TRBD1 is a possible D gene (6 bases). Germline V CDR1 and CDR2: SGHNT, YYREEE (reference sequence). V was trimmed by 1 base and J by 1 base, leaving 6 bases between them. The CDR3 has 13 amino acids. The DNA of the CDR3 is TGTGCCAGCAGCTTGACAGGGTCCTACGAGCAGTACTTC. Translation gives CASSLTGSYEQYF.

The chain recombines TRBV18 with TRBJ2-1; TRBD2 aligns across 7 bases. The V and J ends lost 8 bases and 4 bases, in that order; junction bases with no gene match: 11. Germline CDR1 KGHSH, CDR2 LQKENI. The CDR3 consists of 15 residues. The CDR3: CASTRSGDLYNEQFF. CDR3 nucleotides: TGTGCCAGCACCCGAAGCGGGGACCTATACAATGAGCAGTTCTTC.

The chain is built from TRBV7-3 and TRBJ2-2; perhaps TRBD2 as D (6 bases). Germline CDR1 SGHTA, CDR2 FQGTGA. The CDR3 is 15 amino acids. Trimming cost V 5 bases and J 6 bases, with 16 bases left between them. The CDR3 nucleotides read TGTGCCAGCAGCCCCCCAGCGGGTCGCGCCGGGGAGCTGTTTTTT. Its protein is CASSPPAGRAGELFF.

The gene calls are TRBV9 and TRBJ1-1, with a possible D match to TRBD1 (6 bases). Trimming took off 4 bases at V and 1 base at J, with 14 bases between the two ends. This CDR3 is built from 15 residues. CDR1 and CDR2 from the germline V gene are SGDLS and YYNGEE. CDR3 DNA: TGTGCCAGCAGCTCTTCCGGGACAAAGAACACTGAAGCTTTCTTT. Translating it yields CASSSSGTKNTEAFF.

This sequence joins TRBV6-5 and TRBJ1-6, with 8 bases that match TRBD1. The CDR3 runs 16 residues. Germline V gives CDR1 MNHEY, CDR2 SVGAGI. J gave up 6 bases and V 1 base, and 5 bases lay outside the gene matches. The CDR3 here is CASSYFWDRPNSPLHF. The CDR3 bases are TGTGCCAGCAGTTACTTTTGGGACAGGCCTAATTCACCCCTCCACTTT.

This clone is classed as medium-sized. The rearrangement links TRBV30 to TRBJ1-1; 9 bases are shared with TRBD1. The CDR3 length is 13 residues. Germline CDR1 GTSNPN, CDR2 SVGIG (reference sequence). The V and J ends lost 4 bases and 5 bases, in that order; junction bases with no gene match: 5. The CDR3 spells CAWMGQGITEAFF. CDR3 DNA sequence: TGTGCCTGGATGGGACAGGGAATTACTGAAGCTTTCTTT. Based on the CDR3 plus reference TRBV30 and TRBJ1-1, the full variable domain is SQTIHQWPATLVQPVGSPLSLECTVEGTSNPNLYWYRQAAGRGLQLLFYSVGIGQISSEVPQNLSASRPQDRQFILSSKKLLLSDSGFYLCAWMGQGITEAFFGQGTRLTVV.

The chain uses TRBV5-1 and TRBJ2-1; 12 bases fit TRBD2. The CDR3 runs to 16 residues. Germline V gives CDR1 SGHRS, CDR2 YFSETQ. The trim removed 2 bases at V and 7 bases at J, leaving 7 bases unmatched. CDR3 nucleotide sequence: TGCGCCAGCAGCTTAACCACTAGCGGGGGGTGGAATGAGCAGTTCTTC. It yields the protein CASSLTTSGGWNEQFF.

The chain uses TRBV2 and TRBJ1-6; 7 nucleotides align to TRBD1. Germline V gene lookup returns CDR1 SNHLY and CDR2 FYNNEI. The CDR3 consists of 13 residues. V lost 7 bases, J lost 7 bases, and 4 bases stayed unmatched. The CDR3 here is CASKGQANSPLHF. In nucleotides, the CDR3 is TGTGCCAGCAAAGGACAGGCGAATTCACCCCTCCACTTT.

The genes are TRBV5-4 and TRBJ1-1; D is uncertain. Germline V gene sequence: CDR1 SGHNT, CDR2 YYREEE (reference sequence). The CDR3 loop spans 15 amino acids. V lost 0 bases to trimming and J lost 1 base, with 10 bases between them. CDR3 coding DNA: TGTGCCAGCAGCTTGGCCGGAGCGGGGAACACTGAAGCTTTCTTT. It codes for CASSLAGAGNTEAFF.

The chain has TRBV5-8 and TRBJ2-5, with a tentative D call TRBD1 (7 bases). Germline V gene sequence: CDR1 SGHTS, CDR2 YDEGEE. The ends were cut back, 4 bases at V and 5 bases at J, with 24 bases in the middle. The CDR3 has 17 residues. CDR3 in DNA: TGTGCCAGCAGCCGAGGGAACCCAGGGGGGCCCGGGGAGACCCAGTACTTC. As protein: CASSRGNPGGPGETQYF. The full variable domain, its missing parts supplied by reference TRBV5-8 and TRBJ2-5, is EAGVTQSPTHLIKTRGQQATLRCSPISGHTSVYWYQQALGLGLQFLLWYDEGEERNRGNFPPRFSGRQFPNYSSELNVNALELEDSALYLCASSRGNPGGPGETQYFGPGTRLLVL.

The CDR3 bases are TGCAGCGTTGAAGGACAGCCTAACTATGGCTACACCTTC. Protein: CSVEGQPNYGYTF. The rearrangement joins TRBV29-1 to TRBJ1-2, with a weak D call TRBD1 (5 bases). Deletions cut 1 base from V and 0 bases from J, with 6 bases between. This CDR3 contains 13 residues. Germline CDR1 reads SQVTM; CDR2 reads ANQGSEA.

The genes are TRBV7-8 and TRBJ1-1; D possibly corresponds to TRBD1 (5 bases). The CDR3 covers 13 residues. Germline loops: CDR1 SGHVS, CDR2 FQNEAQ. Trimming took off 5 bases at V and 1 base at J, with 8 bases between the two ends. The DNA of the CDR3 is TGTGCCAGCAGCCCGCAGGGGAACACTGAAGCTTTCTTT. It translates to CASSPQGNTEAFF. The variable domain in full, completed from reference TRBV7-8 and TRBJ1-1, reads GAGVSQSPRYKVAKRGQDVALRCDPISGHVSLFWYQQALGQGPEFLTYFQNEAQLDKSGLPSDRFFAERPEGSVSTLKIQRTQQEDSAVYLCASSPQGNTEAFFGQGTRLTVV.

This clone was seen only once. The V call is TRBV5-5, the J call TRBJ1-1; TRBD1 might be the D (6 bases). This CDR3 region has 11 residues. Germline V gives CDR1 SGHKS, CDR2 YYEKEE (reference sequence). V lost 2 bases to trimming and J lost 9 bases, with 8 bases between them. The CDR3 protein is CASSFGQQAFF. CDR3 DNA sequence: TGTGCCAGCAGCTTCGGACAGCAAGCTTTCTTT.

The chain employs TRBV5-6 and TRBJ1-4; D is uncertain. Deletions cut 6 bases from V and 0 bases from J, with 12 bases between. Germline CDR1 reads SGHDT; CDR2 reads YYEEEE. The CDR3 is 15 amino acids. CDR3 DNA: TGTGCCAGCAAAGAAAGTGCGGCAACTAATGAAAAACTGTTTTTT. Its protein product is CASKESAATNEKLFF.

The genes are TRBV5-1 and TRBJ2-5; 9 bases agree with TRBD1. The CDR3 has 14 amino acids. Per germline, CDR1 SGHRS and CDR2 YFSETQ. Trimming took 5 bases from V and 5 from J; bases not matched to a gene: 7. CDR3 in DNA: TGCGCCAGCAGGCCGGGACAGGGTGAGGAGACCCAGTACTTC. This encodes CASRPGQGEETQYF.

The V call is TRBV5-1, the J call TRBJ2-5, with TRBD1 identical over 9 bases. The V and J ends lost 2 bases and 5 bases, in that order; junction bases with no gene match: 1. Germline V gene sequence: CDR1 SGHRS, CDR2 YFSETQ. The CDR3 extends over 13 amino acids. The CDR3 loop reads CASSFGQGETQYF. CDR3 bases: TGCGCCAGCAGCTTCGGACAGGGGGAGACCCAGTACTTC.